A single sample is the source of the 26 T cell receptor beta chains below, sequenced in a study of T cell repertoires in cytomegalovirus infection. MiXCR was run by TCRdb on the reads, yielding one entry per CDR3 protein. The sample lists 900,000 to 950,000 distinct CDR3 sequences; 30% to 40% were seen once. The antigens of these receptors remain unknown. The sample consisted of cultured CD8+ T cells from PBMCs, taken from culture after CMV antigen stimulation. The receptors come from a human donor in good health (CMV status not recorded). Some clones in this sample may be carry-over from other donors' samples.

The sample holds many counts of this clonotype. The CDR3, as DNA: TGTGCCAGCAGCTTTTCCCCCTCTGCGAACACTGAAGCTTTCTTT. This encodes CASSFSPSANTEAFF. This chain connects TRBV7-6 to TRBJ1-1, with D unclear. The CDR3 has 15 amino acids. The V and J ends lost 3 bases and 1 base respectively, with 12 bases between them. Germline CDR1 reads SGHVS; CDR2 reads FNYEAQ.

This clonotype was detected once. This chain connects TRBV19 to TRBJ2-3; D perhaps matches TRBD1 (5 bases). Germline values: CDR1 LNHDA, CDR2 SQIVND (reference sequence). The CDR3 sequence is 16 residues long. Trimming took 1 base from V and 0 from J, leaving 11 bases between them. This CDR3 reads CASSIGPGPSTDTQYF. In DNA, the CDR3 is TGTGCCAGTAGTATAGGGCCAGGGCCTAGCACAGATACGCAGTATTTT.

This clonotype was detected only a few times. This chain connects TRBV10-3 to TRBJ1-5, with unresolved D. Trimming removed 2 bases at V and 7 bases at J, with 12 bases between. The CDR3 runs 14 residues. Germline V gene sequence: CDR1 ENHRY, CDR2 SYGVKD. The CDR3 protein is CAISEGRNNQPQHF. CDR3 DNA sequence: TGTGCCATCAGTGAGGGAAGGAATAACCAGCCCCAGCATTTT.

The chain is built from TRBV9 and TRBJ2-5, with D tentatively TRBD2 (5 bases). The CDR3 has 14 amino acids. CDR1 is SGDLS and CDR2 is YYNGEE in the germline V gene. Between the trimmed V and J ends, which lost 2 bases and 4 bases, there was a span of 12 bases. CDR3 sequence (DNA): TGTGCCAGCAGCGTGTCGGGGATAGGAGAGACCCAGTACTTC. It is translated as CASSVSGIGETQYF.

In this sample, this clonotype turned up a few times. The gene calls are TRBV19 and TRBJ1-5; 7 nucleotides align to TRBD1. Looked up from germline, CDR1 is LNHDA and CDR2 is SQIVND (reference sequence). The CDR3 is 15 amino acids. V shed 4 bases and J 4 bases; nucleotides not matched to a gene: 7. Here the CDR3 reads CASSSRDSQNQPQHF. CDR3 sequence (DNA): TGTGCCAGTAGTAGCCGGGACAGCCAAAATCAGCCCCAGCATTTT. Drawing the rest from reference TRBV19 and TRBJ1-5, the complete variable domain is DGGITQSPKYLFRKEGQNVTLSCEQNLNHDAMYWYRQDPGQGLRLIYYSQIVNDFQKGDIAEGYSVSREKKESFPLTVTSAQKNPTAFYLCASSSRDSQNQPQHFGDGTRLSIL.

This clonotype has only a few counts. The chain carries TRBV6-2 or TRBV6-3 and TRBJ2-2; D call uncertain. V lost 5 bases to trimming and J lost 6 bases, with 10 bases between them. This CDR3 is 13 amino acids long. Germline-derived CDR1 and CDR2 are MNHEY and SVGEGT. The DNA for the CDR3 is TGTGCCAGCAGTGCTGGAATAGCCGGGGAGCTGTTTTTT. As protein: CASSAGIAGELFF.

The sample holds many counts of this clonotype. The V call is TRBV7-9, the J call TRBJ2-2, with 9 bases that match TRBD1. The trim removed 5 bases at V and 1 base at J, leaving 5 bases unmatched. The CDR3 runs to 16 residues. Germline V gene lookup returns CDR1 SEHNR and CDR2 FQNEAQ (reference sequence). The CDR3 DNA follows: TGTGCCAGCAGCCCCCTGGACAGGGGGAACACCGGGGAGCTGTTTTTT. Translated, it gives CASSPLDRGNTGELFF.

V and J are TRBV19 and TRBJ1-1; 7 bases agree with TRBD1. The germline CDR1 and CDR2 sequences are LNHDA and SQIVND (reference sequence). CDR3 size: 14 residues. V was clipped by 7 bases and J by 1 base; unmatched bases: 6. The CDR3 sequence: CASIDRAWNTEAFF. The CDR3 region has the DNA TGTGCCAGTATAGACAGGGCGTGGAACACTGAAGCTTTCTTT.

This clonotype was seen a handful of times. The chain carries TRBV7-6 and TRBJ2-1; 7 positions match TRBD1. CDR3 length equals 15 residues. Trimming removed 5 bases from V and 0 bases from J; junction bases left unmatched: 4. The germline V gene encodes CDR1 SGHVS and CDR2 FNYEAQ. The CDR3 here is CASSHAGGSYNEQFF. Written as DNA, the CDR3 is TGTGCCAGCAGCCATGCAGGGGGCTCCTACAATGAGCAGTTCTTC.

This chain joins TRBV7-2 and TRBJ1-1; D not certain. CDR1 and CDR2 from the germline V gene are SGHTA and FQGNSA. V shed 2 bases and J shed 0 bases, with 13 bases lying between them. The CDR3 is 16 residues long. This CDR3 is CASSLTLSQMNTEAFF. CDR3 sequence (DNA): TGTGCCAGCAGCTTAACCCTCTCGCAGATGAACACTGAAGCTTTCTTT.

At least ten counts were recorded for this clonotype. V is TRBV12-3 or TRBV12-4 and J is TRBJ1-1, with D uncertain. Trimming removed 11 bases from V and 4 bases from J, with 11 bases in between. The CDR3 has 11 amino acids. This CDR3 reads CAVPEVTEAFF. As DNA, the CDR3 is TGTGCCGTGCCGGAGGTCACTGAAGCTTTCTTT.

The rearrangement joins TRBV27 to TRBJ2-1, with 10 bases identical to TRBD2. The CDR3 is made up of 15 amino acids. Germline CDR1 MNHEY, CDR2 SMNVEV (reference sequence). J gave up 8 bases and V 6 bases, and 10 bases lay outside the gene matches. The CDR3 DNA is TGTGCCAGCAGCTCGATAGCGGGGGGCCCGCATGAGCAGTTCTTC. It encodes CASSSIAGGPHEQFF.

The rearrangement joins TRBV5-1 to TRBJ2-2, with D possibly matching TRBD2 (6 bases). The CDR3 contains 14 residues. V lost 4 bases and J 6 bases, leaving 13 bases between the germline ends. Germline CDR1 reads SGHRS; CDR2 reads YFSETQ. This chain's CDR3 is CASSMSGAPGELFF. The CDR3 DNA sequence: TGCGCCAGCAGCATGTCGGGAGCCCCCGGGGAGCTGTTTTTT.

The sample holds many counts of this clonotype. The chain couples TRBV7-2 to TRBJ2-2; D gene unclear. CDR3 length: 12 residues. V lost 5 bases and J 9 bases, leaving 10 bases between the germline ends. The germline V gene has CDR1 SGHTA and CDR2 FQGNSA. In nucleotides, the CDR3 is TGTGCCAGCAGCCGGACGGCTCGGGAGCTGTTTTTT. Encoded protein: CASSRTARELFF.

V and J are TRBV20-1 and TRBJ2-3, with TRBD1 matching 8 bases. The CDR3 runs to 15 residues. Trimming at V came to 2 bases and at J to 3 bases, leaving 7 bases not matched to a gene. Per the germline V gene, CDR1 is DFQATT and CDR2 is SNEGSKA (reference sequence). The CDR3 DNA reads TGCAGTGCTAGATACAGGGGGAAGGTTACAGATACGCAGTATTTT. Its protein product is CSARYRGKVTDTQYF.

This clonotype was seen only a few times. The rearrangement links TRBV6-5 to TRBJ2-3; 14 positions match TRBD2. V trimming: 6 bases; J trimming: 4 bases; junction bases outside the gene matches: 3. This CDR3 is built from 15 residues. Germline V gene sequence: CDR1 MNHEY, CDR2 SVGAGI. The CDR3 DNA follows: TGTGCCAGCAGGCGACTAGCGGGGGGGCCAGATACGCAGTATTTT. Its protein product is CASRRLAGGPDTQYF.

V and J are TRBV9 and TRBJ1-5; D not certain. The germline gives CDR1 SGDLS, CDR2 YYNGEE. The CDR3 spans 13 residues. V lost 3 bases, J lost 4 bases, and 8 bases lay in between. CDR3 nucleotides: TGTGCCAGCAGCGCCTCTCCGAATCAGCCCCAGCATTTT. It translates to CASSASPNQPQHF.

The chain links TRBV7-6 to TRBJ1-1, with a tentative D call TRBD1 (6 bases). The CDR3 has 15 amino acids. CDR1 and CDR2 (germline): SGHVS, FNYEAQ. V lost 2 bases to trimming and J lost 1 base, with 11 bases between them. This chain's CDR3 is CASSLNTGPNTEAFF. The CDR3 nucleotides read TGTGCCAGCAGCTTAAACACAGGGCCGAACACTGAAGCTTTCTTT. The full variable domain, its missing parts supplied by reference TRBV7-6 and TRBJ1-1, is GAGVSQSPRYKVTKRGQDVALRCDPISGHVSLYWYRQALGQGPEFLTYFNYEAQQDKSGLPNDRFSAERPEGSISTLTIQRTEQRDSAMYRCASSLNTGPNTEAFFGQGTRLTVV.

V usage is TRBV6-6 and J usage is TRBJ2-3; 13 nucleotides match TRBD2. This CDR3 contains 17 residues. V lost 2 bases, J lost 5 bases, and 7 bases stayed unmatched. Germline assignment: CDR1 MNHNY and CDR2 SVGAGI (reference sequence). In nucleotides, the CDR3 is TGTGCCAGCAGTTACCCGACTAGCGGGGGGCTACAAGATACGCAGTATTTT. Protein sequence: CASSYPTSGGLQDTQYF.

The CDR3 is CASMLSGDRGRRYYGYTF. In DNA, the CDR3 is TGTGCCAGTATGCTCTCCGGGGACAGGGGGCGCCGATACTATGGCTACACCTTC. This rearrangement joins TRBV19 to TRBJ1-2; 12 bases map to TRBD1. The CDR3 is made up of 18 amino acids. V lost 7 bases to trimming and J lost 3 bases; unmatched junction nucleotides: 15. Germline-derived CDR1 and CDR2 are LNHDA and SQIVND (reference sequence). Variable domain in full (rest from reference TRBV19 and TRBJ1-2): DGGITQSPKYLFRKEGQNVTLSCEQNLNHDAMYWYRQDPGQGLRLIYYSQIVNDFQKGDIAEGYSVSREKKESFPLTVTSAQKNPTAFYLCASMLSGDRGRRYYGYTFGSGTRLTVV.

The sample holds a few counts of this clonotype. The gene calls are TRBV4-3 and TRBJ1-2; maybe TRBD1 (6 bases). Germline CDR1 is LGHNA and CDR2 is YSLEER. The CDR3 extends over 16 amino acids. Trimming took off 0 bases at V and 4 bases at J, with 15 bases between the two ends. This CDR3 is CASSQETTGSLYGYTF. The CDR3 region has the DNA TGCGCCAGCAGCCAAGAGACGACAGGCTCTCTCTATGGCTACACCTTC.

The chain couples TRBV6-8 to TRBJ2-1; TRBD1 agrees at 9 bases. V lost 5 bases, J lost 12 bases, and 11 bases stayed unmatched. Germline V gene sequence: CDR1 MNHGY, CDR2 SAAAGT. There are 14 residues in the CDR3. The CDR3 region has the DNA TGTGCCAGCAGTGGGGGACAGGGAGGCCGCAGGCAGTTCTTC. This sequence encodes CASSGGQGGRRQFF.

The V gene is TRBV11-2, the J gene TRBJ2-7, with D perhaps TRBD1 or TRBD2 (6 bases each). Trimming cost V 3 bases and J 6 bases, with 12 bases left between them. The CDR3 contains 13 residues. Germline CDR1 is SGHAT and CDR2 is FQNNGV. CDR3 DNA sequence: TGTGCCAGCAGCTTTAGGAAGGGGGGCGAGCAGTACGTC. Its protein is CASSFRKGGEQYV.

The chain is built from TRBV24-1 and TRBJ2-5, with D possibly TRBD1 on 5 matching bases. Germline CDR1 KGHDR, CDR2 SFDVKD. The V end was cut by 1 base, the J end by 0 bases, with 11 bases between. This CDR3 is built from 16 residues. Here the CDR3 reads CATSDFGAGHQETQYF. The CDR3 DNA follows: TGTGCCACCAGTGATTTTGGGGCCGGTCACCAAGAGACCCAGTACTTC.

This clonotype was detected only a few times. The chain links TRBV25-1 to TRBJ2-7, with D unresolved. CDR1 is MGHDK, CDR2 SYGVNS, per germline. V dropped 6 bases and J dropped 3 bases, with 18 bases sitting between them. CDR3 length: 15 amino acids. The CDR3 DNA is TGTGCCAGCAGCGCCCGAACGCCCTCTAGCTACGAGCAGTACTTC. This sequence encodes CASSARTPSSYEQYF.

This clonotype was counted ten times or more. The rearrangement links TRBV7-6 to TRBJ2-4; TRBD1 matches at 8 bases. J was trimmed by 0 bases and V by 7 bases; bases with no gene match: 17. The CDR3 is 19 residues long. Per germline, CDR1 SGHVS and CDR2 FNYEAQ. The CDR3 DNA is TGTGCCAGCAAAGAAGAGGGACAGGCGTCGATTTTAGCCAAAAACATTCAGTACTTC. Encoded protein: CASKEEGQASILAKNIQYF.